The clone carrying this T cell receptor beta chain was counted at least ten times. The antigen remains undetermined. The data stem from a study of T cells in Graves' hyperthyroidism and ophthalmopathy. Regarding the study as a whole: Ophthalmopathy got predicted by the model a median 6.5 months before its onset. Ophthalmopathy cases were set apart from stable hyperthyroidism by a 13 V-J model.

The CDR3 runs to 12 residues. V lost 6 bases, J lost 1 base, and 9 bases lay in between. Germline CDR1 and CDR2: SQVTM and ANQGSEA. RNA transcripts were the template for amplifying TCR beta CDR3 regions. Primed by the HTBI set, a first-round RT-PCR was run on the TCR CDR3. TCRdb passed the multiplex PCR reads through MiXCR, listing each CDR3 protein once. This table holds 350,000 or so distinct CDR3 sequences, approximately 18% found once. Input material: blood. The TCR was taken from a woman aged 40 to 50 with Graves' ophthalmopathy. The rearrangement uses TRBV29-1 and TRBJ1-1; maybe TRBD1 (5 bases). As DNA, the CDR3 is TGCAGCGTCCCGACAGAGAACACTGAAGCTTTCTTT. Residues: CSVPTENTEAFF.